The rows below give T cell receptor beta chains drawn from one sample of a study of shared clonotypes between healthy human individuals. TCRdb's table, derived via immunoSEQ multiplex PCR, lists solely in-frame clones and lacks some. The sample holds 2 million to 2.5 million clones, 90% to 97% seen once. The sequenced material came from naive CD4+ T cells sorted from blood. The receptors originated from a young man in good health. Both conserved end residues are part of each CDR3. The order of the fields is J gene, D gene, V gene, CDR3 DNA, CDR3 protein. A D gene is named only where the DNA matches it firmly.

TRBJ1-5 NA TRBV7-8 TGTGCCAGCAGCCCAGGTCGCGGGGATAGCAATCAGCCCCAGCATTTT CASSPGRGDSNQPQHF
TRBJ1-4 NA TRBV30 TGTGCCTGGAGTGACGGACAGCAAAAGGGTGAAAAACTGTTTTTT CAWSDGQQKGEKLFF
TRBJ1-1 TRBD1 TRBV6-6 TGTGCCAGCAGCTGGGACAGCACTGAAGCTTTCTTT CASSWDSTEAFF
TRBJ2-5 NA TRBV2 TGTGCCAGCAGTCGCGAAAGACAAGAGACCCAGTACTTC CASSRERQETQYF
TRBJ1-5 NA TRBV28 TGTGCCAGTACCCAACTGGGTCAGCCCCAGCATTTT CASTQLGQPQHF
TRBJ2-2 NA TRBV25-1 TGTGCCAGCAGTGGGGGGGCGCGCACCGGGGAGCTGTTTTTT CASSGGARTGELFF
TRBJ1-1 NA TRBV18 TGTGCCAGCTCACCAAGGGACACCGATGAAGCTTTCTTT CASSPRDTDEAFF
TRBJ2-5 NA TRBV5-1 TGCGCCAGCAGCGACGGAGGCAGGAAGTGGGAGACCCAGTACTTC CASSDGGRKWETQYF
TRBJ1-1 NA TRBV5-4 TGTGCCAGCAGCTTGGCCGGGCGGACTGCGAACACTGAAGCTTTCTTT CASSLAGRTANTEAFF
TRBJ1-4 NA TRBV30 TGTGCCTGGCGGGGGCCTATTGCAACTAATGAAAAACTGTTTTTT CAWRGPIATNEKLFF
TRBJ2-1 NA TRBV10-2 TGCGCCAGCAGTGATCGCGGGGCATACAATGAGCAGTTCTTC CASSDRGAYNEQFF
TRBJ2-7 TRBD1 TRBV5-1 TGCGCCAGCAGTCAAGGTGGGACAGCGAATGACGAGCAGTACTTC CASSQGGTANDEQYF
TRBJ1-6 TRBD1 TRBV29-1 TGCAGCGTTCCCAGAGACAGGGGGCTCTCCTATAATTCACCCCTCCACTTT CSVPRDRGLSYNSPLHF